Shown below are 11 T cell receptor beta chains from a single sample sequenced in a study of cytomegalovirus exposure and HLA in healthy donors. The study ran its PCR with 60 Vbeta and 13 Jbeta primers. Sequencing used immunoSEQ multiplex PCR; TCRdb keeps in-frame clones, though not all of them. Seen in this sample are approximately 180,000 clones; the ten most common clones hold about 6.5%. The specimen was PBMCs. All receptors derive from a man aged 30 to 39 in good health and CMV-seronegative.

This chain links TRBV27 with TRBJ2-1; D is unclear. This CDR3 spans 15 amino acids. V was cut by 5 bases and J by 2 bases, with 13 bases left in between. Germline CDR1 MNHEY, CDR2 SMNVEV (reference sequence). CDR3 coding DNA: TGTGCCAGCAGTCCCAACCCAGATACCTACAATGAGCAGTTCTTC. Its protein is CASSPNPDTYNEQFF.

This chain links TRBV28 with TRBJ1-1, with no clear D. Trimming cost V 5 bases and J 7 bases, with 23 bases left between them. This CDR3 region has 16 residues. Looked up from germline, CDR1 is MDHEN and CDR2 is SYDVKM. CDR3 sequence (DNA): TGTGCCAGCAGTAAAAATATCATCCGACCGGGAATTGAAGCTTTCTTT. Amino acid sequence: CASSKNIIRPGIEAFF. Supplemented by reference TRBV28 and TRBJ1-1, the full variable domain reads DVKVTQSSRYLVKRTGEKVFLECVQDMDHENMFWYRQDPGLGLRLIYFSYDVKMKEKGDIPEGYSVSREKKERFSLILESASTNQTSMYLCASSKNIIRPGIEAFFGQGTRLTVV.

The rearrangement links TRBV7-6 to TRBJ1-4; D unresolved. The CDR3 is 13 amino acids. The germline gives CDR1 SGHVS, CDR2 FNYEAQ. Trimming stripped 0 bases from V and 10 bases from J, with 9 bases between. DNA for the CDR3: TGTGCCAGCAGCTTAGCGGAGGCGGGAAAACTGTTTTTT. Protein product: CASSLAEAGKLFF.

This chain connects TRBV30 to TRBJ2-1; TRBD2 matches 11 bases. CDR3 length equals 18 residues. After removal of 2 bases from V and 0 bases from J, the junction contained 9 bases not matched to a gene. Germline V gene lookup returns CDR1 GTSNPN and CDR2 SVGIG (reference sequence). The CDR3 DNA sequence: TGTGCCTGGAGTACCCGGACTAGCGGGCCTAGCTCCTACAATGAGCAGTTCTTC. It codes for CAWSTRTSGPSSYNEQFF.

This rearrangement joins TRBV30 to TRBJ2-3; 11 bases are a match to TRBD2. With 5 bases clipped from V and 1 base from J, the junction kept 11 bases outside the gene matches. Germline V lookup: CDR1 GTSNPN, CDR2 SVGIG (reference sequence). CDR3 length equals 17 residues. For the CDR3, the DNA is TGTGCCTGGGCGTTGGGTGTTAGCGGGGGGGGCACAGATACGCAGTATTTT. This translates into CAWALGVSGGGTDTQYF.

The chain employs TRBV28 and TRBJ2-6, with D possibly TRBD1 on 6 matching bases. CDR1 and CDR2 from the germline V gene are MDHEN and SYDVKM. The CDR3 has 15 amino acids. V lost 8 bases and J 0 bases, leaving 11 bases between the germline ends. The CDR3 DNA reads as TGTGCCAGCGTTACAGGGTCCTCTGGGGCCAACGTCCTGACTTTC. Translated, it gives CASVTGSSGANVLTF.

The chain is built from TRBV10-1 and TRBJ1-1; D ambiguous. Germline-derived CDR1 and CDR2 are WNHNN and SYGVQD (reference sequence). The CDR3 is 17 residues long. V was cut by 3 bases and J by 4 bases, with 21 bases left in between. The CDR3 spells CASSETRDRTFGTEAFF. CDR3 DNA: TGCGCCAGCAGTGAAACGAGGGATAGGACGTTTGGCACTGAAGCTTTCTTT.

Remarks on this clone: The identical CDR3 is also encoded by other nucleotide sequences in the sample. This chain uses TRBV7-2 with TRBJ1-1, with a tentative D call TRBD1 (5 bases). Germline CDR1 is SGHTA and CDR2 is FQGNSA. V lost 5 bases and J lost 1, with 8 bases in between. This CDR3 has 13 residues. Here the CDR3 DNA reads TGTGCCAGCAGCCCCGGACAGAACACTGAAGCTTTCTTT. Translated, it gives CASSPGQNTEAFF.

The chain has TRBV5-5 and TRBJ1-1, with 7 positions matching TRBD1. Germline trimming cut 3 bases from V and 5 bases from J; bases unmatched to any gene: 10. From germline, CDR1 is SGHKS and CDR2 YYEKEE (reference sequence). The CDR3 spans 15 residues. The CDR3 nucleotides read TGTGCCAGCAGCTGGGTGGACAGGCTATCTACTGAAGCTTTCTTT. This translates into CASSWVDRLSTEAFF.

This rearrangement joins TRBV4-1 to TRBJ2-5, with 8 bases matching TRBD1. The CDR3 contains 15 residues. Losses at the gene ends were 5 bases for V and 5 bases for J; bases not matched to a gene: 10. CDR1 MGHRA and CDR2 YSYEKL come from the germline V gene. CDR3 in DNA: TGCGCCAGCAGCGGAAACAGGGGGATGCGGGAGACCCAGTACTTC. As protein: CASSGNRGMRETQYF.

The chain's CDR3 is CASSPVTGTGRTEAFF. The CDR3 nucleotides read TGTGCCAGCTCACCGGTTACCGGGACAGGGAGGACTGAAGCTTTCTTT. The chain employs TRBV18 and TRBJ1-1, with 9 bases lining up with TRBD1. Germline CDR1 and CDR2: KGHSH and LQKENI. The CDR3 length is 16 residues. J was trimmed by 5 bases and V by 3 bases; bases with no gene match: 10.